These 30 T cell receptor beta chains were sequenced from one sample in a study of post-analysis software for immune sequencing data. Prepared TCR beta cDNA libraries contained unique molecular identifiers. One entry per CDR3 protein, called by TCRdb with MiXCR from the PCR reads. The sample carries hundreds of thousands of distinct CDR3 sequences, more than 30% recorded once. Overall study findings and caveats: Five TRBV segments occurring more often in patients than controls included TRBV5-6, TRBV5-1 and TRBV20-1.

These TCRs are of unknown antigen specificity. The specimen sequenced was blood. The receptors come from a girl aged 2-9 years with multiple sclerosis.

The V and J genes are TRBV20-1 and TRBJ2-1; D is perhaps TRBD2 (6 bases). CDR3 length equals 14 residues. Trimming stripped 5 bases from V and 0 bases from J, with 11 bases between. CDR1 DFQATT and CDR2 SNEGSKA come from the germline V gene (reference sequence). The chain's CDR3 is CSARRDFSYNEQFF. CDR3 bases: TGCAGTGCTCGCCGGGACTTCTCCTACAATGAGCAGTTCTTC.

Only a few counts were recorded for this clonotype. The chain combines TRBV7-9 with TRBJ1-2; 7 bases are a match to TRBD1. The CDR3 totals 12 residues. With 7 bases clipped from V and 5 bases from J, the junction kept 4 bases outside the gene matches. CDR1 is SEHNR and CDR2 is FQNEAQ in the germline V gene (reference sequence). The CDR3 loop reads CASTLRGYGYTF. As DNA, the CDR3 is TGTGCCAGCACCCTCAGGGGGTATGGCTACACCTTC.

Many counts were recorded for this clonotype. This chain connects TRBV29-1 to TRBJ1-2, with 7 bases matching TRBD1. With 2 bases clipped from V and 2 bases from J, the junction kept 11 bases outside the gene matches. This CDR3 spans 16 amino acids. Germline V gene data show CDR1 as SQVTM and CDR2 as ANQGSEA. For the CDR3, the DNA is TGCAGCGTTGAACCGTCCTCGTTGACAGGGAACTATGGCTACACCTTC. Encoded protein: CSVEPSSLTGNYGYTF.

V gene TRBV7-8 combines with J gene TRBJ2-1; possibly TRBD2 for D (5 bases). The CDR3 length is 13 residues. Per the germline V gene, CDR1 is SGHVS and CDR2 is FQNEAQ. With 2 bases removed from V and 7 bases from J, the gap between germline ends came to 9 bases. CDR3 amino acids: CASSLSGRNEQFF. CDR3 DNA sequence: TGTGCCAGCAGCTTATCGGGGAGAAATGAGCAGTTCTTC.

This chain's CDR3 is CASSRVDTQYF. The CDR3 region has the DNA TGTGCCAGCAGTCGTGTAGATACGCAGTATTTT. This sequence joins TRBV6-2 or TRBV6-3 and TRBJ2-3, with D unresolved. V was trimmed by 5 bases and J by 5 bases, leaving 5 bases between them. Germline CDR1 is MNHEY and CDR2 is SVGEGT. The CDR3 has 11 residues.

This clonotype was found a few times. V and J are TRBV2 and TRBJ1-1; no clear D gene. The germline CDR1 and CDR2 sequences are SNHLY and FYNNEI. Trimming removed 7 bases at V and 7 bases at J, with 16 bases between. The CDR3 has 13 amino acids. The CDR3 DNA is TGTGCCAGCAACAAAACACCGCTGTTTGAAGCTTTCTTT. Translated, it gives CASNKTPLFEAFF.

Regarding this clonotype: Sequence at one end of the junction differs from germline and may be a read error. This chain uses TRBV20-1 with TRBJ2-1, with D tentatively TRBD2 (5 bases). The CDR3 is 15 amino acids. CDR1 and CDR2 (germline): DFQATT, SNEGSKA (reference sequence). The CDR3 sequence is CSASQLVWSYNEQVF. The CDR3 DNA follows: TGCAGTGCTTCCCAACTAGTTTGGTCCTACAATGAGCAGGTCTTC.

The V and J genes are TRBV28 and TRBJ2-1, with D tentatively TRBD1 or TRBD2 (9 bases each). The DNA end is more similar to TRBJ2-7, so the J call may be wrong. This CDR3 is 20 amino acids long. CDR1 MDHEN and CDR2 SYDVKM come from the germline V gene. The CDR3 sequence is CASSITGGRYSSGIFNEQYF. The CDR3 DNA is TGTGCCAGCAGTATCACAGGGGGCAGGTATTCTAGCGGGATCTTCAATGAGCAGTACTTC.

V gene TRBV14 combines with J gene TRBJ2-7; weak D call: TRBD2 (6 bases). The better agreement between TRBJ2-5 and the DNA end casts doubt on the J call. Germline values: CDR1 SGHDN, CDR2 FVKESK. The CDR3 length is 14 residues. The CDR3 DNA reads TGTGCCAGCAGCCTCCTAGCGAGGCGGGAGACCCAGTACTTC. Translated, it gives CASSLLARRETQYF.

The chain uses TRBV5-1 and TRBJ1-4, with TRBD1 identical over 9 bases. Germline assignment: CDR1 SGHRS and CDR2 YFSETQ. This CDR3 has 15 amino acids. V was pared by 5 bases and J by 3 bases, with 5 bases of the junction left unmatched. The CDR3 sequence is CASRHTGGPNEKLFF. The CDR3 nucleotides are TGCGCCAGCAGGCACACAGGGGGCCCTAATGAAAAACTGTTTTTT.

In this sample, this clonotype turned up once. The CDR3 DNA reads TGTGCCAGCAGCGGTGGGAGGAGGCCAAATGGCTACACCTTC. Its translation: CASSGGRRPNGYTF. V and J are TRBV28 and TRBJ1-2; no clear D. This CDR3 spans 14 amino acids. The germline V gene has CDR1 MDHEN and CDR2 SYDVKM. V was clipped by 6 bases and J by 6 bases, with 17 bases between them.

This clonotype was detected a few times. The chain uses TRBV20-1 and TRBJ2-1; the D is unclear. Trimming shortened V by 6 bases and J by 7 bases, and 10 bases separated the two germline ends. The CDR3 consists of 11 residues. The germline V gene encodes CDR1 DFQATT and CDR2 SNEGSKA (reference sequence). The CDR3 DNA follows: TGCAGTGCCGCGAAAGGAAATGAGCAGTTCTTC. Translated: CSAAKGNEQFF.

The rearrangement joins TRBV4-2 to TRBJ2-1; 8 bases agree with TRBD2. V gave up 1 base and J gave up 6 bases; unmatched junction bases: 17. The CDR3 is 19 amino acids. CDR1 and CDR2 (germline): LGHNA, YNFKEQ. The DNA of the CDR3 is TGTGCCAGCAGCCAAGTCGAGGCGACTAGCGTTCCTCGGATCAATGAGCAGTTCTTC. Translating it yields CASSQVEATSVPRINEQFF.

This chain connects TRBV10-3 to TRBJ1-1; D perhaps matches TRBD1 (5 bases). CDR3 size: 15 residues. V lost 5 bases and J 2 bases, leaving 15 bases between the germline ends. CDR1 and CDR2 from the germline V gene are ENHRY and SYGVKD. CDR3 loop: CAISLIRDGNTEAFF. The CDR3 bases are TGTGCCATCAGTCTGATACGGGACGGCAACACTGAAGCTTTCTTT.

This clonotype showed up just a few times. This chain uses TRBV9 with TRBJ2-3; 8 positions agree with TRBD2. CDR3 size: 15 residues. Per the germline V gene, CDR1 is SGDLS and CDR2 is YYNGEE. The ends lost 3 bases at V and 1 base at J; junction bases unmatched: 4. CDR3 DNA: TGTGCCAGCAGCGGGAGCGGGGGACGCACAGATACGCAGTATTTT. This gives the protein CASSGSGGRTDTQYF.

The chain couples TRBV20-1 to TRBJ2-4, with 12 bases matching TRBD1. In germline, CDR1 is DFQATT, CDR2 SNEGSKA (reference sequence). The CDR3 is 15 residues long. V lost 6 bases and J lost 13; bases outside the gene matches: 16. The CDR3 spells CSAWGPRDRGQEQYF. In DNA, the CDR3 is TGCAGTGCCTGGGGTCCCCGGGACAGGGGGCAAGAGCAGTACTTC.

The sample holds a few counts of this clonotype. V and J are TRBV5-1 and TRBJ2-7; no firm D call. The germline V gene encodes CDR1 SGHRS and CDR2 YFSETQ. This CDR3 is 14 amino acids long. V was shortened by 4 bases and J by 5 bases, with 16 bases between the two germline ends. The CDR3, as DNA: TGCGCCAGCAGCCATACGGTGAGGAGTCACGAGCAGTACTTC. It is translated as CASSHTVRSHEQYF.

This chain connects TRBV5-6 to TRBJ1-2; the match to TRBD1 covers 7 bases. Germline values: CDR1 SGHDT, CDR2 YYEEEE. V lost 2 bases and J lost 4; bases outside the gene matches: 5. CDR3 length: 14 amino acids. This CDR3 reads CASSFGTALYGYTF. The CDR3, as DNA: TGTGCCAGCAGCTTCGGGACAGCCCTCTATGGCTACACCTTC.

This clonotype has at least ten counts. The chain's CDR3 is CSVGRGYEQYF. CDR3 sequence (DNA): TGCAGCGTTGGTAGGGGCTACGAGCAGTACTTC. The chain uses TRBV29-1 and TRBJ2-7; D is perhaps TRBD1 (5 bases). Trimming removed 4 bases at V and 3 bases at J, with 7 bases between. The length of the CDR3 is 11 residues. Germline V lookup: CDR1 SQVTM, CDR2 ANQGSEA.

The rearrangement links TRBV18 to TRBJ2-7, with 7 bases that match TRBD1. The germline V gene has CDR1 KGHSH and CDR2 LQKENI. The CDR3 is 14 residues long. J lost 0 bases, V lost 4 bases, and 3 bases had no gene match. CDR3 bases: TGTGCCAGCTCACGGGGACAGTACTCCTACGAGCAGTACTTC. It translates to CASSRGQYSYEQYF.

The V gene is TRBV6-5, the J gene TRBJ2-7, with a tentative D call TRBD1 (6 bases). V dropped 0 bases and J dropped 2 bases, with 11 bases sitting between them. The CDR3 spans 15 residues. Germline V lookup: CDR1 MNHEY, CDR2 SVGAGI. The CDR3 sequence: CASSYSQGPTYEQYF. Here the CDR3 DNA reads TGTGCCAGCAGTTACTCGCAGGGGCCAACCTACGAGCAGTACTTC.

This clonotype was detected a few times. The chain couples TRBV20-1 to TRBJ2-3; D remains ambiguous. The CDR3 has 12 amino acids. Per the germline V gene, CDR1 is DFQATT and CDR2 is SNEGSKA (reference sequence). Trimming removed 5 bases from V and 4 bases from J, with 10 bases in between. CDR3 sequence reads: CSAVLRPDTQYF. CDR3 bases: TGCAGTGCTGTACTCCGGCCAGATACGCAGTATTTT.

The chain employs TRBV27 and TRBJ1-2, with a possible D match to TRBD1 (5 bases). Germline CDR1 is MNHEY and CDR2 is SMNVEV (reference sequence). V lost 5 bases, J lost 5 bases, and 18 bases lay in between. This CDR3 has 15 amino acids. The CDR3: CASSPSPGPEYGYTF. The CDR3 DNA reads TGTGCCAGCAGTCCTTCTCCAGGGCCCGAATATGGCTACACCTTC.

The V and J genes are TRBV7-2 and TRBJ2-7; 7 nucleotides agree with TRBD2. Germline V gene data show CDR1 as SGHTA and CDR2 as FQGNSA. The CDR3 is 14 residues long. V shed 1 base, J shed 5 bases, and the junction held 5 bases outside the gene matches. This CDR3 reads CASSLEGGSHEQYF. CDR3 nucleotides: TGTGCCAGCAGCTTAGAAGGCGGGAGCCACGAGCAGTACTTC.

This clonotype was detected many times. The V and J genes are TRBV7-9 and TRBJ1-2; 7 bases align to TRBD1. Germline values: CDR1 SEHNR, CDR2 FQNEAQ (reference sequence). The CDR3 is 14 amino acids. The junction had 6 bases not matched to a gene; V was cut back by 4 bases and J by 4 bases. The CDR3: CASSSEQGTYGYTF. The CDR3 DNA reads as TGTGCCAGCAGCTCAGAACAGGGGACCTATGGCTACACCTTC.

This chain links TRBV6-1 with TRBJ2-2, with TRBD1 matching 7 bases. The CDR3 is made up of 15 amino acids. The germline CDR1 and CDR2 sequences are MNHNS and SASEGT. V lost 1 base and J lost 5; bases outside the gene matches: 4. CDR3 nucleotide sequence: TGTGCCAGCAGTGAAGACAGGGGATGGACCGGGGAGCTGTTTTTT. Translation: CASSEDRGWTGELFF.

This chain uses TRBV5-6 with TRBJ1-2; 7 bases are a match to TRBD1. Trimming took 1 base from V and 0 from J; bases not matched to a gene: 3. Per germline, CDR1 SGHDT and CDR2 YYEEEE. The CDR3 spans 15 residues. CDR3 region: CASSLYGTANYGYTF. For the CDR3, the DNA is TGTGCCAGCAGCTTGTACGGGACAGCTAACTATGGCTACACCTTC.

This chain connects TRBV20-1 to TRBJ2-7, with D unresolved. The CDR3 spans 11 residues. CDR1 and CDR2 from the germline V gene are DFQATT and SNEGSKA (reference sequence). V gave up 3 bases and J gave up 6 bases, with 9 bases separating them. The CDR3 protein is CSASGRSEQYF. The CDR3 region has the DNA TGCAGTGCTAGTGGAAGGAGCGAGCAGTACTTC.

Here the CDR3 reads CAISVPSYGNTGELFF. Written as DNA, the CDR3 is TGTGCCATCAGTGTCCCCTCCTACGGGAACACCGGGGAGCTGTTTTTT. This sequence joins TRBV10-3 and TRBJ2-2; D unresolved. Trimming cost V 4 bases and J 1 base, with 13 bases left between them. Per the germline V gene, CDR1 is ENHRY and CDR2 is SYGVKD. The CDR3 loop spans 16 amino acids.

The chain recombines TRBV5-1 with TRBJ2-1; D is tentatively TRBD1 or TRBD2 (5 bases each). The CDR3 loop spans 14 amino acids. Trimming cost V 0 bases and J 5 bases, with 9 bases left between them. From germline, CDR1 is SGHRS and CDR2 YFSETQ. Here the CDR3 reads CASSLEGTDNEQFF. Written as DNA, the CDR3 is TGCGCCAGCAGCTTGGAAGGGACCGACAATGAGCAGTTCTTC. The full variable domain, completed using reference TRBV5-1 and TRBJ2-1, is KAGVTQTPRYLIKTRGQQVTLSCSPISGHRSVSWYQQTPGQGLQFLFEYFSETQRNKGNFPGRFSGRQFSNSRSEMNVSTLELGDSALYLCASSLEGTDNEQFFGPGTRLTVL.